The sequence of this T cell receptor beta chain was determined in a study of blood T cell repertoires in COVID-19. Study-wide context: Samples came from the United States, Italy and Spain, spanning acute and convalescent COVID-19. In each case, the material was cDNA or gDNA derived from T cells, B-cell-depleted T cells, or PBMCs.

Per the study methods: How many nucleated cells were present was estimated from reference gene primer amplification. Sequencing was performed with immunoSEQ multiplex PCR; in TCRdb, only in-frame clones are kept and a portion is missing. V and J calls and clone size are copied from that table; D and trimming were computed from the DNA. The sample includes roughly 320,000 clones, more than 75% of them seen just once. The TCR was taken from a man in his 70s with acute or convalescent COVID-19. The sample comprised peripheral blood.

The CDR3 DNA sequence: TGTGCCAGTACCCCTCGGGGGGTCCACAGTAATGAAAAACTGTTTTTT. The encoded protein is CASTPRGVHSNEKLFF. The chain carries TRBV19 and TRBJ1-4, with TRBD1 as a possible D gene (5 bases). Between the trimmed V and J ends, which lost 7 bases and 4 bases, there was a span of 19 bases. The CDR3 runs to 16 residues. From germline, CDR1 is LNHDA and CDR2 SQIVND (reference sequence).